The 32 T cell receptor beta chains below all came from one sample that was sequenced in a study of beta chain features in type 1 diabetes. Whole-study findings and limits: Type 1 diabetes patients showed a moderate but significant shortening of TCRB CDR3s in all four CD4+ subsets.

Every bit of the isolated RNA underwent reverse transcription, so sequencing read expressed TCRB transcripts. This table comes from immunoSEQ multiplex PCR, and its TCRdb copy is limited to in-frame clones, with some not included. The top ten hold less than 0.02% of the sample, which has fewer than 350,000 clones, about 15% seen once. Their specific antigens are unknown. Sequencing was performed on naive CD4+ T cells from blood. The receptors originated from a man aged 18 to 30 with type 1 diabetes.

This chain uses TRBV6-5 with TRBJ1-6, with a weak D call TRBD1 (6 bases). The CDR3 is 13 amino acids. Trimming removed 8 bases from V and 7 bases from J, with 12 bases in between. The germline V gene encodes CDR1 MNHEY and CDR2 SVGAGI. CDR3: CASCRQGNSPLHF. The CDR3 region has the DNA TGTGCCAGCTGTCGCCAGGGGAATTCACCCCTCCACTTT.

This clone has a single count. This rearrangement joins TRBV15 to TRBJ1-4; D not certain. This CDR3 has 13 residues. V dropped 0 bases and J dropped 4 bases, with 3 bases sitting between them. Germline V CDR1 and CDR2: LNHNV, YYDKDF (reference sequence). CDR3 bases: TGTGCCACCAGCAGAGAGAGTAATGAAAAACTGTTTTTT. Its translation: CATSRESNEKLFF.

Of note for this clone: Additional DNA sequences in this sample encode the identical CDR3. This sequence joins TRBV28 and TRBJ2-7; weak D call: TRBD1 (5 bases). CDR3 length: 12 residues. V was clipped by 5 bases and J by 3 bases, with 8 bases between them. CDR1 and CDR2 from the germline V gene are MDHEN and SYDVKM. The CDR3 region is CASSLDSYEQYF. CDR3 DNA: TGTGCCAGCAGTCTCGACAGCTACGAGCAGTACTTC. Full variable domain (missing parts from reference TRBV28 and TRBJ2-7): DVKVTQSSRYLVKRTGEKVFLECVQDMDHENMFWYRQDPGLGLRLIYFSYDVKMKEKGDIPEGYSVSREKKERFSLILESASTNQTSMYLCASSLDSYEQYFGPGTRLTVT.

This clone came up a few times. The chain carries TRBV28 and TRBJ2-1, with 11 bases lining up with TRBD2. The junction had 16 bases not matched to a gene; V was cut back by 8 bases and J by 7 bases. Germline CDR1 reads MDHEN; CDR2 reads SYDVKM. The CDR3 loop spans 17 amino acids. The CDR3 nucleotides read TGTGCCAGCTCTAGGTCGACTAGCGGGATAAGAGGGAATGAGCAGTTCTTC. This gives the protein CASSRSTSGIRGNEQFF. The complete variable domain, with remaining parts taken from reference TRBV28 and TRBJ2-1, reads DVKVTQSSRYLVKRTGEKVFLECVQDMDHENMFWYRQDPGLGLRLIYFSYDVKMKEKGDIPEGYSVSREKKERFSLILESASTNQTSMYLCASSRSTSGIRGNEQFFGPGTRLTVL.

This clone has more than one count but fewer than ten. The rearrangement links TRBV29-1 to TRBJ1-1; the D gene is possibly TRBD1 (5 bases). The germline V and J ends were trimmed by 3 bases and 0 bases, with 11 bases remaining between them. CDR3 length: 14 residues. In germline, CDR1 is SQVTM, CDR2 ANQGSEA. The CDR3 DNA follows: TGCAGCGTTGAGGGCAGGGCTGTGAACACTGAAGCTTTCTTT. Residues: CSVEGRAVNTEAFF.

The sample holds a few counts of this clone. The chain couples TRBV7-9 to TRBJ2-7; weak D call: TRBD2 (6 bases). The CDR3 contains 16 residues. The germline CDR1 and CDR2 sequences are SEHNR and FQNEAQ (reference sequence). V was trimmed by 4 bases and J by 1 base, leaving 17 bases between them. CDR3 sequence reads: CASSSVGSGPSYEQYF. The DNA for the CDR3 is TGTGCCAGCAGCTCTGTTGGCAGCGGGCCGTCCTACGAGCAGTACTTC.

This sequence joins TRBV7-2 and TRBJ2-5; 12 nucleotides align to TRBD2. This CDR3 spans 16 amino acids. Germline V CDR1 and CDR2: SGHTA, FQGNSA. V trimming: 5 bases; J trimming: 3 bases; junction bases outside the gene matches: 7. CDR3 in DNA: TGTGCCAGCAGCCGCGGGGGACTAGCGGGTGAAGAGACCCAGTACTTC. It codes for CASSRGGLAGEETQYF.

This chain joins TRBV15 and TRBJ2-1, with TRBD2 identical over 11 bases. The CDR3 consists of 15 residues. The junction had 5 bases not matched to a gene; V was cut back by 5 bases and J by 5 bases. Germline assignment: CDR1 LNHNV and CDR2 YYDKDF (reference sequence). In DNA, the CDR3 is TGTGCCACCAGCCGCGGACTAGCGGGCAACAATGAGCAGTTCTTC. Encoded protein: CATSRGLAGNNEQFF.

The table lists this clone with a few counts. J is TRBJ1-6 and V is TRBV30; TRBD1 aligns across 9 bases. Germline CDR1 and CDR2: GTSNPN and SVGIG (reference sequence). Trimming at V came to 4 bases and at J to 6 bases, leaving 1 base not matched to a gene. The CDR3 contains 13 residues. The chain's CDR3 is CAWMGQGNSPLHF. The DNA for the CDR3 is TGTGCCTGGATGGGACAGGGTAATTCACCCCTCCACTTT.

The DNA of the CDR3 is TGTGCCAGCAGACCCGGAGCGGGGGACTACGAGCAGTACTTC. Its translation is CASRPGAGDYEQYF. This sequence joins TRBV7-2 and TRBJ2-7, with TRBD2 matching over 8 bases. The V gene end was trimmed by 6 bases and the J gene end by 3 bases; junction bases not matched to a gene: 7. The CDR3 is 14 residues long. Germline CDR1 and CDR2: SGHTA and FQGNSA.

This clone was counted only a few times. The chain employs TRBV28 and TRBJ1-5; the D is unclear. Trimming took off 5 bases at V and 10 bases at J, with 9 bases between the two ends. Germline V CDR1 and CDR2: MDHEN, SYDVKM. The CDR3 totals 11 residues. CDR3 nucleotides: TGTGCCAGCAGTCCCCTAGGACCCCAGCATTTT. This gives the protein CASSPLGPQHF.

The chain couples TRBV7-9 to TRBJ2-2; a weak D match, TRBD2 (5 bases). V was trimmed by 1 base and J by 4 bases, leaving 16 bases between them. The CDR3 covers 17 residues. Looked up from germline, CDR1 is SEHNR and CDR2 is FQNEAQ (reference sequence). Here the CDR3 DNA reads TGTGCCAGCAGCTTAGGCGGGCCCGGGGATGGCACCGGGGAGCTGTTTTTT. Its translation is CASSLGGPGDGTGELFF. Full variable domain (remainder filled in from reference TRBV7-9 and TRBJ2-2): DTGVSQNPRHKITKRGQNVTFRCDPISEHNRLYWYRQTLGQGPEFLTYFQNEAQLEKSRLLSDRFSAERPKGSFSTLEIQRTEQGDSAMYLCASSLGGPGDGTGELFFGEGSRLTVL.

V and J are TRBV5-1 and TRBJ2-2, with a tentative D call TRBD2 (5 bases). This CDR3 contains 16 residues. Trimming took off 1 base at V and 0 bases at J, with 10 bases between the two ends. The V gene's germline CDR1 is SGHRS and CDR2 YFSETQ. The CDR3 is CASSLSERSNTGELFF. In DNA, the CDR3 is TGCGCCAGCAGCTTGTCGGAGCGGTCGAACACCGGGGAGCTGTTTTTT.

The rearrangement joins TRBV30 to TRBJ1-3; D is undetermined. Germline assignment: CDR1 GTSNPN and CDR2 SVGIG (reference sequence). V lost 2 bases and J 4 bases, leaving 6 bases between the germline ends. This CDR3 spans 12 amino acids. The CDR3 DNA follows: TGTGCCTGGAGTCCGGGGGGAAACACCATATATTTT. Protein product: CAWSPGGNTIYF.

The genes are TRBV30 and TRBJ1-4; the match to TRBD1 covers 7 bases. The junction had 9 bases not matched to a gene; V was cut back by 0 bases and J by 14 bases. Germline CDR1 is GTSNPN and CDR2 is SVGIG (reference sequence). This CDR3 has 13 amino acids. CDR3 sequence reads: CAWSVTSQDRLFF. CDR3 nucleotide sequence: TGTGCCTGGAGTGTAACCTCTCAGGACAGGCTGTTTTTT.

The chain employs TRBV7-9 and TRBJ2-3; maybe TRBD1 (6 bases). Per the germline V gene, CDR1 is SEHNR and CDR2 is FQNEAQ (reference sequence). The CDR3 is made up of 14 amino acids. The V end lost 7 bases, the J end lost 2 bases, and 13 bases lay between the germline ends. The CDR3 protein is CASTGQEYTDTQYF. CDR3 bases: TGTGCCAGCACGGGACAAGAGTACACAGATACGCAGTATTTT.

The CDR3 nucleotides read TGTGCCAGCAGTCCCGGGACAGGGGTATGGAATGAGCAGTTCTTC. This sequence encodes CASSPGTGVWNEQFF. The chain links TRBV28 to TRBJ2-1, with 10 bases lining up with TRBD1. Germline CDR1 reads MDHEN; CDR2 reads SYDVKM. After removal of 5 bases from V and 7 bases from J, the junction contained 8 bases not matched to a gene. The CDR3 spans 15 residues.

The gene calls are TRBV4-3 and TRBJ1-1; a weak D match, TRBD1 (6 bases). Germline assignment: CDR1 LGHNA and CDR2 YSLEER. The CDR3 covers 16 residues. The V gene lost 0 bases and the J gene lost 3 bases, with 14 bases spanning the gap. CDR3 protein: CASSQDPAGGHTEAFF. CDR3 nucleotides: TGCGCCAGCAGCCAAGACCCAGCGGGGGGCCACACTGAAGCTTTCTTT.

The genes are TRBV5-4 and TRBJ2-3; D is unclear. V gave up 6 bases and J gave up 4 bases, with 15 bases separating them. CDR1 and CDR2 from the germline V gene are SGHNT and YYREEE (reference sequence). CDR3 size: 14 residues. CDR3 sequence (DNA): TGTGCCAGCAACTCCCCCACTGCGCCAGATACGCAGTATTTT. Translation: CASNSPTAPDTQYF.

This chain uses TRBV4-1 with TRBJ2-2, with 9 bases aligning to TRBD2. This CDR3 has 19 residues. CDR1 and CDR2 from the germline V gene are MGHRA and YSYEKL. The V and J ends lost 1 base and 6 bases, in that order; junction bases with no gene match: 15. CDR3 amino acids: CASSQGQPRGGSKAGELFF. The CDR3 DNA sequence: TGCGCCAGCAGCCAAGGCCAGCCGCGGGGGGGCTCGAAGGCCGGGGAGCTGTTTTTT.

This clone turned up a few times. V gene TRBV6-6 combines with J gene TRBJ2-7, with TRBD1 matching over 11 bases. The CDR3 extends over 14 amino acids. Germline V lookup: CDR1 MNHNY, CDR2 SVGAGI (reference sequence). V trimming: 1 base; J trimming: 6 bases; junction bases outside the gene matches: 2. The chain's CDR3 is CASSYFGTGGEQYF. CDR3 in DNA: TGTGCCAGCAGTTACTTCGGGACAGGGGGCGAGCAGTACTTC.

The table lists this clone with a few counts. The CDR3 loop is CASSQTSGANEQFF. The CDR3 DNA reads as TGTGCCAGCAGTCAGACTAGCGGGGCCAATGAGCAGTTCTTC. V usage is TRBV5-4 and J usage is TRBJ2-1, with TRBD2 matching 11 bases. Trimming cost V 5 bases and J 6 bases; bases outside gene matches: 4. From germline, CDR1 is SGHNT and CDR2 YYREEE (reference sequence). This CDR3 is 14 amino acids long.

The chain has TRBV28 and TRBJ2-7, with TRBD1 as a possible D gene (6 bases). Germline V lookup: CDR1 MDHEN, CDR2 SYDVKM. This CDR3 is 15 amino acids long. V lost 6 bases and J 2 bases, leaving 17 bases between the germline ends. CDR3 coding DNA: TGTGCCAGCAGCCCTACGGGCAGGGGTACCTACGAGCAGTACTTC. Translated: CASSPTGRGTYEQYF.

The rearrangement joins TRBV4-3 to TRBJ2-5; 9 bases are shared with TRBD2. The J segment lost 5 bases and the V segment lost 1 base, leaving 5 bases of the junction unmatched. The CDR3 is 15 residues long. The V gene's germline CDR1 is LGHNA and CDR2 YSLEER. CDR3 DNA: TGCGCCAGCAGCCAAGGGTACCTAGCGGGGGAGACCCAGTACTTC. This codes for CASSQGYLAGETQYF.

This clone was counted between two and nine times. This chain links TRBV5-4 with TRBJ2-2; 9 bases are shared with TRBD1. Germline CDR1 SGHNT, CDR2 YYREEE (reference sequence). The CDR3 is 15 amino acids. J lost 6 bases, V lost 0 bases, and 3 bases had no gene match. The CDR3 loop is CASSLGDRVAGELFF. The CDR3 bases are TGTGCCAGCAGCTTGGGGGACAGGGTGGCCGGGGAGCTGTTTTTT.

The rearrangement joins TRBV14 to TRBJ2-2; D unresolved. Germline V gene lookup returns CDR1 SGHDN and CDR2 FVKESK. The CDR3 totals 11 residues. V was cut by 2 bases and J by 13 bases, with 8 bases left in between. The CDR3 sequence: CASSQFGGLFF. CDR3 sequence (DNA): TGTGCCAGCAGCCAATTCGGTGGGCTGTTTTTT.

This clone was observed a few times. The chain recombines TRBV27 with TRBJ2-7, with 9 nucleotides matching TRBD2. The CDR3 has 16 amino acids. Germline V gene lookup returns CDR1 MNHEY and CDR2 SMNVEV (reference sequence). With 5 bases clipped from V and 7 bases from J, the junction kept 15 bases outside the gene matches. The CDR3: CASSPIGLARGPEQYF. The DNA for the CDR3 is TGTGCCAGCAGTCCTATTGGACTAGCGCGGGGCCCGGAGCAGTACTTC.

V is TRBV11-3 and J is TRBJ2-3; 9 bases are a match to TRBD2. J was trimmed by 0 bases and V by 4 bases; bases with no gene match: 5. From germline, CDR1 is SGHNT and CDR2 YENEEA. The CDR3 loop spans 16 amino acids. The CDR3 bases are TGTGCCAGCAGCTCGAGCGGGGGGCCCAGCACAGATACGCAGTATTTT. Amino acids: CASSSSGGPSTDTQYF.

This clone has only a few counts. This chain joins TRBV28 and TRBJ2-6; 8 positions agree with TRBD1. The trim removed 8 bases at V and 4 bases at J, leaving 4 bases unmatched. Germline CDR1 is MDHEN and CDR2 is SYDVKM. The CDR3 runs to 14 residues. CDR3 in DNA: TGTGCCAGCCAGGGGACAGGCGGGGCCAACGTCCTGACTTTC. Translation gives CASQGTGGANVLTF.

This clone was recorded a few times. V gene TRBV6-1 combines with J gene TRBJ1-6; maybe TRBD1 (5 bases). The germline gives CDR1 MNHNS, CDR2 SASEGT. This CDR3 comprises 12 residues. Trimming cost V 3 bases and J 9 bases, with 6 bases left between them. For the CDR3, the DNA is TGTGCCAGCAGTGAGGGGGGTTCACCCCTCCACTTT. It is translated as CASSEGGSPLHF.

The gene calls are TRBV7-8 and TRBJ2-7; D might be TRBD2 (5 bases). Germline V gene lookup returns CDR1 SGHVS and CDR2 FQNEAQ. Between the trimmed V and J ends, which lost 5 bases and 1 base, there was a span of 15 bases. CDR3 length: 15 amino acids. CDR3 nucleotides: TGTGCCAGCAGCCCACTAGGTCACAGTTCCTACGAGCAGTACTTC. It specifies CASSPLGHSSYEQYF.

In its sample, this clone was seen a few times. Other DNA sequences in this sample translate to the same CDR3. J is TRBJ2-3 and V is TRBV7-2; 10 nucleotides line up with TRBD1. The CDR3 loop spans 15 amino acids. Germline values: CDR1 SGHTA, CDR2 FQGNSA. J gave up 0 bases and V 4 bases, and 1 base lay outside the gene matches. The chain's CDR3 is CASSSGQGSTDTQYF. The DNA for the CDR3 is TGTGCCAGCAGCTCGGGACAGGGGAGCACAGATACGCAGTATTTT.